This TCR beta chain was observed in a study of blood T cell repertoires in COVID-19 (dated by TCRdb to the early 2020s). Notes on the research overall: Samples from collaborators originated in the United States, Italy and Spain and spanned both the acute and convalescent phases of COVID-19. The dataset comprised deeply sampled blood TCRbeta repertoires from subjects exposed to, actively infected with, or recovered from COVID-19. The material from the prospective study consisted of cDNA or gDNA derived from T cells, B-cell-depleted T cells, or PBMCs. A de-identified subject ID, COVID-19 status, age in years and sex were almost always included in the sample metadata. The repertoires were released in a freely available public database meant as a resource for research on the immune response to SARS-CoV-2. HLA class I and class II types, where available, came from metadata supplied by the sample provider rather than from assay-based typing. The samples were drawn from two sources: the first 160 participants of the ongoing ImmuneRACE study, and 1,000 to 1,500 subjects contributed by 6 global collaborators.

Collaborating institutions collected whole blood in K2EDTA tubes following their own protocols. For TCRbeta analysis, collaborators shipped samples in one of three forms: frozen whole blood, isolated PBMCs, or DNA extracted from either of those sample types. TCRbeta CDR3 regions were amplified from genomic DNA using the immunoSEQ Assay, a bias-controlled multiplex PCR. As for how the authors treated the data: Nucleated cell counts per sample were estimated from amplification of reference gene primers within the assay. To quantify the absolute abundance of each unique TCRbeta CDR3 rearrangement, sequence reads were collapsed and filtered. For each sample, productive Simpson clonality was calculated as the square root of Simpson's diversity index across productive rearrangements. The source is immuneACCESS, and TCRdb retained only in-frame sequences with V and J called. Part of the clones is not carried over; for the studies checked, unresolved V genes explain less than half of this, and the remainder is unexplained. V and J calls and clone size are those listed in that table; D and trimming were worked out from the DNA. This sample comprises more than 45,000 clones, roughly 90% of them detected only once. The top ten constitute less than 3.5% of the sample.

Broad study findings and their caveats: Clinical and demographic metadata were provided uncurated, with the amount varying by source and participant.

As regards this clone: Its antigen is unknown. No base-level quality is on record; no much larger clone is a single base apart.

The CDR3 numbers 13 residues from cysteine through phenylalanine. The sequence is cut down to CDR3 DNA, 39 bases in frame from base 1. A distance of 10 bases separates the germline ends of V and J, which lose 6 bases and 4 bases respectively. Looking up the germline V gene yields CDR1 MNHEY and CDR2 SVGAGI. The sequenced sample was peripheral blood. The TCR sequence derives from a man of 80 years or more with acute or convalescent COVID-19. Here the chain combines TRBV6-5 and TRBJ1-3, with the D gene not confidently named. The nucleotide sequence is given as TGTGCCAGCAGGAAGGGAGGGGGAAACACCATATATTTT. Translated, it reads CASRKGGGNTIYF.